What follows describes a single TCR beta chain. This entry is derived from a study of blood T cell repertoires in COVID-19. Study-level information: Acute and convalescent COVID-19 samples came from the United States, Italy and Spain. T cells, B-cell-depleted T cells, or PBMCs provided the cDNA or gDNA that served as material.

V was clipped by 5 bases and J by 0 bases; unmatched bases: 3. CDR3 size: 15 residues. The germline CDR1 and CDR2 sequences are SGHVS and FQNEAQ. In the original analysis: The authors estimated nucleated cell counts from reference gene primer amplification. Sequencing was performed with immunoSEQ multiplex PCR; in TCRdb, only in-frame clones are kept and a portion is missing. The V and J calls and the clone size are those of that table, but D and trimming were determined from the DNA. The sample shows about 37,000 clones, 80% to 90% of them seen only once. The sample was peripheral blood. The gene calls are TRBV7-8 and TRBJ2-7, with 11 nucleotides matching TRBD2. This clonotype was obtained from a human donor in a cohort sampled during active COVID-19. The CDR3: CASSRLAGSSYEQYF. Written as DNA, the CDR3 is TGTGCCAGCAGCAGACTAGCGGGGAGCTCCTACGAGCAGTACTTC. Full variable domain (missing parts from reference TRBV7-8 and TRBJ2-7): GAGVSQSPRYKVAKRGQDVALRCDPISGHVSLFWYQQALGQGPEFLTYFQNEAQLDKSGLPSDRFFAERPEGSVSTLKIQRTQQEDSAVYLCASSRLAGSSYEQYFGPGTRLTVT.